A single T cell receptor (beta chain) is shown here with its context. The PCR ran on 60 Vbeta and 13 Jbeta primers. Sequenced by immunoSEQ multiplex PCR; TCRdb stores in-frame clones only, minus some. The sample holds some 150,000 clones; 75% to 85% are singletons and the top ten take 0.6% to 0.95%. This entry belongs to a study of cytomegalovirus exposure and HLA in healthy donors. The sequenced sample was PBMCs. The sequence was obtained from a female donor in good health and CMV-seronegative.

CDR3 in DNA: TGTGCCAGCAGTTTGGCTAGCAGATACAATGAGCAGTTCTTC. Protein product: CASSLASRYNEQFF. The chain has TRBV28 and TRBJ2-1; a weak D match, TRBD2 (5 bases). Germline loops: CDR1 MDHEN, CDR2 SYDVKM. Trimming cost V 3 bases and J 4 bases, with 10 bases left between them. This CDR3 spans 14 amino acids.